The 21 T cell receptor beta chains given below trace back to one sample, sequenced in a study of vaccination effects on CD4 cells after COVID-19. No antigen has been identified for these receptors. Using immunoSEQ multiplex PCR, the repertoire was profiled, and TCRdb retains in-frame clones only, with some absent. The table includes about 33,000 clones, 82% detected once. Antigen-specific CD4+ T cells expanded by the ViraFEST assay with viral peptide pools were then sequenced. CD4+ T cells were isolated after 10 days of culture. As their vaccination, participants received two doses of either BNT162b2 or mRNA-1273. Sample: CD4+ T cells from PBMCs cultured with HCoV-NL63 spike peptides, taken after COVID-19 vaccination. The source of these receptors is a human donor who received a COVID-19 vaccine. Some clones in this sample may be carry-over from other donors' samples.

In nucleotides, the CDR3 is TGTGCCAGCAGCCAAGAGGGGGGCCATGCAGATACGCAGTATTTT. It codes for CASSQEGGHADTQYF. The gene calls are TRBV3-1 (or the pseudogene TRBV3-2) and TRBJ2-3; D is possibly TRBD1 or TRBD2 (6 bases each). CDR3 length equals 15 residues. Trimming took off 0 bases at V and 4 bases at J, with 11 bases between the two ends. CDR1 is LGHDT, CDR2 YNNKEL, per germline (reference sequence).

CDR3 nucleotide sequence: TGTGCCAGCAGTCAGAGAAACTACAATGAGCAGTTCTTC. Translated, it gives CASSQRNYNEQFF. The chain recombines TRBV6-5 with TRBJ2-1; D is unclear. From germline, CDR1 is MNHEY and CDR2 SVGAGI. Trimming stripped 5 bases from V and 3 bases from J, with 8 bases between. The CDR3 contains 13 residues.

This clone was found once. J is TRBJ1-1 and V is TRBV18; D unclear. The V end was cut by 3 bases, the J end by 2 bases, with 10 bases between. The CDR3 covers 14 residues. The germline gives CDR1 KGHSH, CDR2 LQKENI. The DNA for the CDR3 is TGTGCCAGCTCACCCGACATGACAAACACTGAAGCTTTCTTT. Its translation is CASSPDMTNTEAFF.

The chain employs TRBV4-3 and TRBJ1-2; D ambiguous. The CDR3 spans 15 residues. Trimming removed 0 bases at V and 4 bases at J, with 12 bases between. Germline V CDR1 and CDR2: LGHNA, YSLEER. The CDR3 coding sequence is TGCGCCAGCAGCCAAGAGAGGTCCGGCTCCTATGGCTACACCTTC. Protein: CASSQERSGSYGYTF.

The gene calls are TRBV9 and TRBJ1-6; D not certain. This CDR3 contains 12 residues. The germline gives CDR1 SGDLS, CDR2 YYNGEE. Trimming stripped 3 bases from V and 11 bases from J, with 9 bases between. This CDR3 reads CASSGTSAPLHF. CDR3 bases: TGTGCCAGCAGCGGGACTTCGGCACCCCTCCACTTT.

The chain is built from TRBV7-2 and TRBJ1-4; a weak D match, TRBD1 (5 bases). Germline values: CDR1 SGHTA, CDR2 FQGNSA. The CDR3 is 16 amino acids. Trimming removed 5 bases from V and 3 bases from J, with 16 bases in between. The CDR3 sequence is CASSPWGAGPNEKLFF. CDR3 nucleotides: TGTGCCAGCAGCCCGTGGGGAGCAGGGCCTAATGAAAAACTGTTTTTT.

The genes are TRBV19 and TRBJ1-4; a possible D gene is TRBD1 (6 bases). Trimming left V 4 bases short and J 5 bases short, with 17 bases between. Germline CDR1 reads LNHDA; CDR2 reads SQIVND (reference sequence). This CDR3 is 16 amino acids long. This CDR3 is CASSRTGKVVNEKLFF. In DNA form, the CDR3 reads TGTGCCAGTAGTAGAACAGGGAAGGTGGTCAATGAAAAACTGTTTTTT.

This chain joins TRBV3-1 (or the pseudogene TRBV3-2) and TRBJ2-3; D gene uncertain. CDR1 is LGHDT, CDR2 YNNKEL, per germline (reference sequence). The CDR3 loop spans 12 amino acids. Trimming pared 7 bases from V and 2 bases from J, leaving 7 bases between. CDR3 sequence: CASKDNTDTQYF. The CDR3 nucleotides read TGTGCCAGCAAAGACAACACAGATACGCAGTATTTT.

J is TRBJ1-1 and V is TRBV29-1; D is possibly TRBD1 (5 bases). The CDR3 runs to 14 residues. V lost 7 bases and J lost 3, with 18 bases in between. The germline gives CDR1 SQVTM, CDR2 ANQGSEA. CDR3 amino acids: CSAYQGTKDTEAFF. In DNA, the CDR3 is TGCAGCGCGTATCAGGGAACGAAGGACACTGAAGCTTTCTTT.

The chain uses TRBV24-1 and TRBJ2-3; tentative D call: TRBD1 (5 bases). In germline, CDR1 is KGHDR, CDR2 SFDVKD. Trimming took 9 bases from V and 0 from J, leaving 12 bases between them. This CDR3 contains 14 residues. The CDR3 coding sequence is TGTGCCACCGGCCGTGGGGCTAGCACAGATACGCAGTATTTT. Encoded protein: CATGRGASTDTQYF.

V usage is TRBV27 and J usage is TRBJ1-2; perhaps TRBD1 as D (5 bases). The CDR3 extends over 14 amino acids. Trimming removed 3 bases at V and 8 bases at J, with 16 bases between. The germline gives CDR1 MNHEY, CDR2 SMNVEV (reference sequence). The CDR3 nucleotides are TGTGCCAGCAGTTTTCAGGGTCGAACGGGGGGCTACACCTTC. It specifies CASSFQGRTGGYTF.

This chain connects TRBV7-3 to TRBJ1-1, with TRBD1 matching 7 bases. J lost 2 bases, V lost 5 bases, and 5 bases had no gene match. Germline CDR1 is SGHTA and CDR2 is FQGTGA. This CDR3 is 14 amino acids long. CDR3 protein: CASSLKGANTEAFF. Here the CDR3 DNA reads TGTGCCAGCAGCCTAAAGGGGGCCAACACTGAAGCTTTCTTT.

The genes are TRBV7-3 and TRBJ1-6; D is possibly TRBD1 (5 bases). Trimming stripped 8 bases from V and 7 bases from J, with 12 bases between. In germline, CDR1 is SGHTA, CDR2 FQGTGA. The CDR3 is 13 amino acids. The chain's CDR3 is CASRDVGNSPLHF. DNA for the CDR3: TGTGCCAGCCGGGACGTGGGAAATTCACCCCTCCACTTT.

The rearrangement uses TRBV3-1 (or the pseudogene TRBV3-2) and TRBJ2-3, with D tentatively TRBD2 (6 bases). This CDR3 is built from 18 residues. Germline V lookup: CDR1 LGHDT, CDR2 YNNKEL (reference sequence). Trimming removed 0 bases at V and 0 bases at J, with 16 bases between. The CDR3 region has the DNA TGTGCCAGCAGCCAAGATTTCGTCTCCGGGAGAAGCACAGATACGCAGTATTTT. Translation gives CASSQDFVSGRSTDTQYF.

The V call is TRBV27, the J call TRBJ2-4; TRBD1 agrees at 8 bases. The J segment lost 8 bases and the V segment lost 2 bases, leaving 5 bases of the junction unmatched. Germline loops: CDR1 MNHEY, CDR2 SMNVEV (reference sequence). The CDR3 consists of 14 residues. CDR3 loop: CASSLNRGEDIQYF. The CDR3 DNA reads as TGTGCCAGCAGTTTAAACAGGGGGGAGGACATTCAGTACTTC.

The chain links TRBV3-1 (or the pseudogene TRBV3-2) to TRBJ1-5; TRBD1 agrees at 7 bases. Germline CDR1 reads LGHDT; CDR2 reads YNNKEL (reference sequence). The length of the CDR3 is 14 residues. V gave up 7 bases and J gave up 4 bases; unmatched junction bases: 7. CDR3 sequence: CASKAGQRNQPQHF. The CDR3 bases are TGTGCCAGCAAGGCGGGACAGCGAAATCAGCCCCAGCATTTT.

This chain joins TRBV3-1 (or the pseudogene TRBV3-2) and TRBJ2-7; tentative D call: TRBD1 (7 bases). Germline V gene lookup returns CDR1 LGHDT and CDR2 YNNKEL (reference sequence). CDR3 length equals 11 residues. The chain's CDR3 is CASSQDQGGGV. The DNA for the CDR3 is TGTGCCAGCAGCCAAGATCAGGGGGGAGGCGTC.

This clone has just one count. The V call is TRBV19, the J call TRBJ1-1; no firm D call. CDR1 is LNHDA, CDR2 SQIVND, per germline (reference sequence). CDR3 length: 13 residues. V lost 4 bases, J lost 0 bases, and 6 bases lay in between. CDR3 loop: CASSSTLNTEAFF. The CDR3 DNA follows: TGTGCCAGTAGTAGTACTCTGAACACTGAAGCTTTCTTT.

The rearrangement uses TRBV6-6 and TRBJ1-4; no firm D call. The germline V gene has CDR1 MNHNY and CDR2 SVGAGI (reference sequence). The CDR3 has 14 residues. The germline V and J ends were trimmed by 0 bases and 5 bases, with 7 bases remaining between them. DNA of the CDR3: TGTGCCAGCAGTTACTCTTTCGGGAATGAAAAACTGTTTTTT. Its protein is CASSYSFGNEKLFF.

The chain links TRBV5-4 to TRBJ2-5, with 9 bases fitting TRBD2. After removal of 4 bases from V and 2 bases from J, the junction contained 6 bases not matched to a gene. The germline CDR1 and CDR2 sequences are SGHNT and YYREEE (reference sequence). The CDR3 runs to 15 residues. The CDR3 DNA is TGTGCCAGCAGCGGTAAAACTAGCGGGCAAGAGACCCAGTACTTC. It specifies CASSGKTSGQETQYF.

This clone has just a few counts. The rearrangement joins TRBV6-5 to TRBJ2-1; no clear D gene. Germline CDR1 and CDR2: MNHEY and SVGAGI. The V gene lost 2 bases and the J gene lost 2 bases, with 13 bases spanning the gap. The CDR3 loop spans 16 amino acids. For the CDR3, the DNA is TGTGCCAGCAGTTACGCTCCCAGAGGCACCTACAATGAGCAGTTCTTC. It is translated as CASSYAPRGTYNEQFF.